Reported below is one T cell receptor (beta chain). Profiling relied on immunoSEQ multiplex PCR, and the TCRdb table lists in-frame clones only, not all of them. Of roughly 110,000 clones in the sample, roughly 85% were seen once. CDR1 LNHDA and CDR2 SQIVND come from the germline V gene (reference sequence). This CDR3 has 14 amino acids. V gave up 7 bases and J gave up 6 bases; unmatched junction bases: 4. This sample stems from a study of blood T cell repertoires in COVID-19. Study background: Acute and convalescent COVID-19 samples came from the United States, Italy and Spain.

This chain connects TRBV19 to TRBJ2-1; 12 bases fit TRBD2. This clonotype was sampled from a human donor in a cohort sampled during active COVID-19. The sequenced material came from peripheral blood. In DNA, the CDR3 is TGTGCCAGTACCACTAGCGGGGGGTCCAATGAGCAGTTCTTC. This encodes CASTTSGGSNEQFF.